This record covers a single T cell receptor beta chain. The antigen is not known. Germline values: CDR1 SGHKS, CDR2 YYEKEE (reference sequence). The germline V and J ends were trimmed by 8 bases and 6 bases, with 21 bases remaining between them. CDR3 length: 15 residues. This sample is part of a study of blood T cells in healthy people across ages. Points from the study as a whole: Without sorted subsets, naive and antigen-experienced compartments could not be conclusively compared. Age advanced and TCR beta diversity per million T cells fell, roughly linearly.

Together with a sample-barcoded 5' primer, a J-beta primer mix was included in a second PCR lasting about 6 to 12 cycles. In TCRdb, the 5' RACE reads were re-called with MiXCR into one record per CDR3 protein. The profile shows fewer than 1,200,000 distinct CDR3 sequences, roughly 24% of them singletons. Separately, the same data were catalogued under a study of T cells of mothers and their children. This second study notes: Slightly higher but non-significant overlap marked related mother-child pairs versus unrelated pairs.

This clonotype originated in a girl aged 2 to 9 in good health. The rearrangement links TRBV5-5 to TRBJ2-4; D assignment may be TRBD1 or TRBD2 (5 bases each). Sequenced: blood. CDR3 protein: CASSPDPGRVNIQYF. The CDR3 coding sequence is TGTGCCAGTAGCCCGGACCCGGGGCGCGTAAACATTCAGTACTTC.